What follows are 16 T cell receptor beta chains derived from one specimen sequenced in a study of cytomegalovirus exposure and HLA in healthy donors. Primers for the PCR totalled 60 Vbeta and 13 Jbeta. Profiled with immunoSEQ multiplex PCR; TCRdb holds only in-frame clones, not every one. The sample lists around 160,000 clones, 65% to 70% occurring once. The sample consisted of PBMCs. The receptors originated from a young woman in good health and CMV-seropositive.

The chain joins TRBV6-1 to TRBJ2-2; 7 bases agree with TRBD2. J lost 1 base, V lost 4 bases, and 3 bases had no gene match. From germline, CDR1 is MNHNS and CDR2 SASEGT. The length of the CDR3 is 15 residues. CDR3 bases: TGTGCCAGCAGTGCTCGGGGGGTGAACACCGGGGAGCTGTTTTTT. Protein: CASSARGVNTGELFF.

Note on this clone: An end of the junction differs from the germline gene, which may be a read error. J is TRBJ1-1 and V is TRBV7-7; D gene uncertain. From germline, CDR1 is SSHAT and CDR2 FNYEAQ (reference sequence). This CDR3 region has 14 residues. CDR3 residues: CASTPDGLNTEAFF. The CDR3 region has the DNA TGTGCTAGCACCCCCGACGGGTTGAACACTGAAGCTTTCTTT.

V usage is TRBV25-1 and J usage is TRBJ2-1; 8 bases map to TRBD2. The germline CDR1 and CDR2 sequences are MGHDK and SYGVNS. With 4 bases clipped from V and 9 bases from J, the junction kept 11 bases outside the gene matches. The CDR3 sequence is 15 residues long. In DNA, the CDR3 is TGTGCCAGCAGTGTGAGCGGGAGAAAAGTGGGTGAGCAGTTCTTC. Protein: CASSVSGRKVGEQFF.

This chain connects TRBV19 to TRBJ1-5; D is uncertain. The ends were cut back, 3 bases at V and 4 bases at J, with 13 bases in the middle. Germline V gene lookup returns CDR1 LNHDA and CDR2 SQIVND (reference sequence). The CDR3 has 15 residues. CDR3 DNA: TGTGCCAGTAGTATTCCCCGGAGCTATAATCAGCCCCAGCATTTT. This gives the protein CASSIPRSYNQPQHF.

In DNA, the CDR3 is TGTGCCAGTAGTATATCAGCTAACTATGGCTACACCTTC. As protein: CASSISANYGYTF. The rearrangement links TRBV19 to TRBJ1-2; D remains ambiguous. The CDR3 extends over 13 amino acids. The V end lost 2 bases, the J end lost 0 bases, and 4 bases lay between the germline ends. From germline, CDR1 is LNHDA and CDR2 SQIVND (reference sequence).

This clone was picked up a small number of times. The rearrangement uses TRBV6-5 and TRBJ1-2, with 9 bases that match TRBD1. The germline gives CDR1 MNHEY, CDR2 SVGAGI. The CDR3 loop spans 14 amino acids. The trim removed 2 bases at V and 8 bases at J, leaving 6 bases unmatched. CDR3 coding DNA: TGTGCCAGCAGTTACACACAGGGGGCGGAAGGCTACACCTTC. Translated, it gives CASSYTQGAEGYTF.

The chain uses TRBV30 and TRBJ1-2, with 7 bases aligning to TRBD1. Trimming cost V 3 bases and J 3 bases; bases outside gene matches: 4. Germline V gene data show CDR1 as GTSNPN and CDR2 as SVGIG (reference sequence). The CDR3 contains 13 residues. This CDR3 is CAWSAGTDYGYTF. The CDR3 region has the DNA TGTGCCTGGAGCGCCGGGACAGACTATGGCTACACCTTC.

The V gene is TRBV6-5, the J gene TRBJ2-5, with D possibly matching TRBD1 (6 bases). The closer fit of TRBJ2-7 to the DNA end suggests the J call may be wrong. Germline loops: CDR1 MNHEY, CDR2 SVGAGI. The CDR3 extends over 15 amino acids. The CDR3 coding sequence is TGTGCCAGCAGTTACTCTTCCAGGGGTCCCTACGAGCAGTACTTC. Its protein product is CASSYSSRGPYEQYF.

In this sample, this clone turned up a few times. The chain combines TRBV4-2 with TRBJ1-5; D call uncertain. Per the germline V gene, CDR1 is LGHNA and CDR2 is YNFKEQ. V was clipped by 4 bases and J by 5 bases, with 12 bases between them. There are 14 residues in the CDR3. CDR3 sequence reads: CASSPEVWDQPQHF. CDR3 in DNA: TGTGCCAGCAGCCCGGAGGTTTGGGATCAGCCCCAGCATTTT.

The V and J genes are TRBV2 and TRBJ2-7, with D possibly being TRBD2 (7 bases). CDR3 length: 19 amino acids. Germline assignment: CDR1 SNHLY and CDR2 FYNNEI. The germline V and J ends were trimmed by 6 bases and 2 bases, with 29 bases remaining between them. CDR3 residues: CASRGDLDGGGPAAYEQYF. CDR3 nucleotides: TGTGCCAGCAGGGGGGACCTTGACGGCGGGGGCCCCGCCGCCTACGAGCAGTACTTC.

This clone showed up just a few times. This rearrangement joins TRBV10-3 to TRBJ2-5, with D perhaps TRBD2 (5 bases). Germline CDR1 ENHRY, CDR2 SYGVKD. The CDR3 is 16 residues long. V lost 4 bases to trimming and J lost 9 bases, with 24 bases between them. The CDR3 DNA follows: TGTGCCATCAGTGCATCGGGCGGCTCCCCCGGGGAGTCCCAGTACTTC. This gives the protein CAISASGGSPGESQYF.

This clone was counted between two and nine times. The chain carries TRBV6-1 and TRBJ2-1, with a possible D match to TRBD2 (5 bases). Germline CDR1 reads MNHNS; CDR2 reads SASEGT. The CDR3 covers 14 residues. Trimming took off 3 bases at V and 8 bases at J, with 14 bases between the two ends. The CDR3 coding sequence is TGTGCCAGCAGTGATTGGACTTCATTCGATGAGCAGTTCTTC. This encodes CASSDWTSFDEQFF.

The V call is TRBV9, the J call TRBJ1-5, with TRBD1 identical over 8 bases. Unmatched junction bases numbered 4, after V lost 0 bases and J lost 2 bases. The germline V gene has CDR1 SGDLS and CDR2 YYNGEE. The CDR3 has 16 amino acids. In nucleotides, the CDR3 is TGTGCCAGCAGCGTAGATCCAGGGGGCGGCAATCAGCCCCAGCATTTT. Translation gives CASSVDPGGGNQPQHF.

V and J are TRBV19 and TRBJ1-1, with D perhaps TRBD1 (6 bases). With 5 bases removed from V and 0 bases from J, the gap between germline ends came to 10 bases. The CDR3 contains 14 residues. Germline V gives CDR1 LNHDA, CDR2 SQIVND (reference sequence). The CDR3: CASSLTGMNTEAFF. CDR3 in DNA: TGTGCCAGTAGTCTCACAGGGATGAACACTGAAGCTTTCTTT.

The chain has TRBV18 and TRBJ1-3; 7 nucleotides align to TRBD1. V trimming: 3 bases; J trimming: 4 bases; junction bases outside the gene matches: 9. Germline V CDR1 and CDR2: KGHSH, LQKENI. The CDR3 sequence is 16 residues long. The CDR3 bases are TGTGCCAGCTCACCGCCAAGGGGACAGATGGGAAACACCATATATTTT. Translation gives CASSPPRGQMGNTIYF.

There are a few counts of this clone. The chain is built from TRBV13 and TRBJ2-6; D remains ambiguous. V shed 5 bases and J shed 0 bases, with 17 bases lying between them. Germline loops: CDR1 PRHDT, CDR2 FYEKMQ (reference sequence). CDR3 length: 18 amino acids. Here the CDR3 reads CASSPSLYSNSGANVLTF. As DNA, the CDR3 is TGTGCCAGCAGCCCAAGTCTATACAGCAACTCTGGGGCCAACGTCCTGACTTTC.